One T cell receptor beta chain is described in this entry. Its antigen is unidentified. The naive gate required viable CD3+CD4+ or CD3+CD8+ cells with CCR7+CD45RA+CD45RO-CD95-CD27+CD28+ phenotype. The sample belongs to a study of T cells after posttransplantation cyclophosphamide. This CDR3 is built from 14 residues. The germline gives CDR1 LNHNV, CDR2 YYDKDF (reference sequence). Trimming cost V 2 bases and J 4 bases; bases outside gene matches: 4. Overall study results and limits: Donor CD8+ memory clones often dominated recipient blood repertoires at later times. Recipient CMV seropositivity and CMV reactivation strongly tracked TRB clonality. TRB overlap between skin or GI tissue T cells and blood was limited.

The assay was immunoSEQ multiplex PCR, and TCRdb's table has in-frame clones only and misses some. The data show tens of thousands of clones, roughly 98% seen once. This chain uses TRBV15 with TRBJ1-2; 7 bases line up with TRBD1. The sequence came from a man aged 35 to 55 in good health, CMV-negative, and a related stem cell transplant donor. The sequenced sample consisted of naive CD8+ T cells sorted from PBMCs. CDR3 loop: CATSRRDSLYGYTF. CDR3 in DNA: TGTGCCACCAGCAGACGGGACAGCCTCTATGGCTACACCTTC. Full variable domain (remainder filled in from reference TRBV15 and TRBJ1-2): DAMVIQNPRYQVTQFGKPVTLSCSQTLNHNVMYWYQQKSSQAPKLLFHYYDKDFNNEADTPDNFQSRRPNTSFCFLDIRSPGLGDTAMYLCATSRRDSLYGYTFGSGTRLTVV.